A selection of T cell receptor beta chains follows, all from one sample in a study of cytomegalovirus exposure and HLA in healthy donors. Clones were sequenced by immunoSEQ multiplex PCR, and TCRdb holds only the in-frame ones, with some missing. The sample records some 150,000 clones, around three quarters being singletons. The sequencing input was PBMCs. These receptors were taken from a man aged 35 to 55 in good health and CMV-seronegative. Each CDR3 is given with its conserved first and last residue. A D gene is named only where the DNA matches it firmly. Size values are once, few and many counts, or a class for expanded clones, and some rows have none.

CASSAGHLPYNEQFF,TGCGCCAGCAGCGCCGGACACCTACCCTACAATGAGCAGTTCTTC,TRBJ2-1,.,.,TRBV5-1
CASSPPYYSGTGVPGELFF,TGTGCCAGCAGCCCCCCGTACTACTCCGGGACAGGGGTCCCCGGGGAGCTGTTTTTT,TRBJ2-2,TRBD1,.,TRBV28
CASSFQAGNQPQHF,TGTGCCAGCAGTTTTCAGGCAGGTAATCAGCCCCAGCATTTT,TRBJ1-5,.,.,TRBV28
CASRDRDTNTGELFF,TGTGCCAGCAGAGATAGGGACACTAACACCGGGGAGCTGTTTTTT,TRBJ2-2,.,.,TRBV2
CASSQSQGTDTQYF,TGTGCCAGCAGCCAGTCCCAGGGCACAGATACGCAGTATTTT,TRBJ2-3,.,few,TRBV7-6
CASSDQLRGSYEQYF,TGTGCCAGCAGTGATCAGCTTAGGGGGTCCTACGAGCAGTACTTC,TRBJ2-7,.,.,TRBV2
CASSLEHFEQFF,TGTGCCAGCAGTCTTGAGCATTTTGAGCAGTTCTTC,TRBJ2-1,.,.,TRBV28
CASSFSQGGISGYTF,TGTGCCAGCAGTTTTTCCCAGGGGGGAATAAGTGGCTACACCTTC,TRBJ1-2,TRBD1,.,TRBV28
CASSLGRGTSEQYF,TGTGCCAGCAGCTTAGGCAGGGGTACGTCCGAGCAGTACTTC,TRBJ2-7,.,.,TRBV7-6
CASSSTAASGSIDTQYF,TGTGCCAGCAGCTCAACCGCAGCTAGCGGGAGTATAGATACGCAGTATTTT,TRBJ2-3,TRBD2,.,TRBV13
CASSFSTSDLWGNEQFF,TGTGCCAGCAGTTTTTCCACTAGCGACTTATGGGGCAATGAGCAGTTCTTC,TRBJ2-1,TRBD2,.,TRBV28
CASSVVPGTGANVLTF,TGTGCCAGCAGCGTAGTGCCCGGGACTGGGGCCAACGTCCTGACTTTC,TRBJ2-6,.,.,TRBV9
CASSYPGTGTYEQYF,TGTGCCAGCAGTTACCCGGGGACAGGGACCTACGAGCAGTACTTC,TRBJ2-7,TRBD1,.,TRBV6-5
CASSFLSGAFHDEQFF,TGTGCCAGCAGCTTCCTCTCGGGTGCGTTCCACGATGAGCAGTTCTTC,TRBJ2-1,.,.,TRBV11-2
CASTTGAFSYNEQFF,TGTGCCAGCACCACTGGAGCGTTTTCCTACAATGAGCAGTTCTTC,TRBJ2-1,.,.,TRBV27
CASSQDLGLPGRAFF,TGTGCCAGCAGCCAAGATCTCGGCCTCCCCGGGAGGGCTTTCTTT,TRBJ1-1,.,few,TRBV14
CASSIQGRDNSPLHF,TGTGCCAGTAGTATCCAAGGTCGGGATAATTCACCCCTCCACTTT,TRBJ1-6,.,once,TRBV19
CASSYNMVAAQYF,TGTGCCAGCAGTTACAATATGGTGGCGGCCCAGTACTTC,TRBJ2-5,.,.,TRBV6-5
CASKASINTGELFF,TGTGCCAGCAAGGCTAGCATAAACACCGGGGAGCTGTTTTTT,TRBJ2-2,.,.,TRBV5-5
CASSQDLGSGANVLTF,TGTGCCAGCAGCCAAGATCTCGGGTCCGGGGCCAACGTCCTGACTTTC,TRBJ2-6,.,.,TRBV4-2
CASSSSLDRTDTQYF,TGTGCCAGCAGCTCTAGCTTGGACCGCACAGATACGCAGTATTTT,TRBJ2-3,.,.,TRBV6-6
CASSDAGLAEESQYF,TGTGCCAGCAGTGACGCAGGACTAGCGGAAGAGAGCCAGTACTTC,TRBJ2-5,TRBD2,.,TRBV6-1
CASSAAQENYGYTF,TGCGCCAGCAGCGCCGCACAGGAAAACTATGGCTACACCTTC,TRBJ1-2,.,.,TRBV5-1
CASSPDRSGYGYTF,TGTGCCAGCAGCCCAGACAGGTCCGGCTATGGCTACACCTTC,TRBJ1-2,.,.,TRBV6-5
CASRGTENGELFF,TGTGCCAGCAGGGGGACTGAAAACGGGGAGCTGTTTTTT,TRBJ2-2,.,.,TRBV2
CASSKGFGGYTF,TGTGCCAGTAGTAAGGGGTTCGGTGGCTACACCTTC,TRBJ1-2,.,few,TRBV19
CASSPGQGVGGELFF,TGCGCCAGCAGCCCCGGACAGGGGGTCGGCGGGGAGCTGTTTTTT,TRBJ2-2,TRBD1,.,TRBV5-1
CASSPLPGSSGSYEQYF,TGTGCCAGCTCACCACTTCCCGGGTCTAGCGGGAGCTACGAGCAGTACTTC,TRBJ2-7,TRBD2,.,TRBV18
CASSLTSGSGNEQFF,TGCGCCAGCAGCTTAACTAGCGGGAGTGGTAATGAGCAGTTCTTC,TRBJ2-1,TRBD2,.,TRBV5-1
CASSSLEGLGEQFF,TGTGCCAGCAGCTCCCTGGAGGGGCTAGGTGAGCAGTTCTTC,TRBJ2-1,.,.,TRBV7-9
CASSLVRAGVGNSQYF,TGCGCCAGCAGCTTGGTCCGGGCGGGAGTCGGAAACAGTCAGTACTTC,TRBJ2-4,TRBD2,once,TRBV5-1
CASSPRAAGVNQPQHF,TGTGCCAGCAGTCCCAGGGCCGCGGGGGTAAATCAGCCCCAGCATTTT,TRBJ1-5,.,.,TRBV6-6
CASRKGGVGYYEQYF,TGTGCCAGCAGAAAAGGGGGGGTGGGGTACTACGAGCAGTACTTC,TRBJ2-7,.,.,TRBV21-1
CASSTLAASYEQYF,TGTGCCAGCAGCACACTAGCGGCCTCCTACGAGCAGTACTTC,TRBJ2-7,TRBD2,.,TRBV7-8
CASTKDRLVETQYF,TGTGCCAGCACCAAGGACAGACTCGTGGAGACCCAGTACTTC,TRBJ2-5,.,.,TRBV5-6
CASSDQLAIVEETQYF,TGTGCCAGCTCCGACCAGCTAGCGATAGTTGAAGAGACCCAGTACTTC,TRBJ2-5,.,.,TRBV25-1
CASSYGAGAYYGYTF,TGTGCCAGCAGTTACGGGGCAGGCGCTTACTATGGCTACACCTTC,TRBJ1-2,.,few,TRBV6-5
CASSLVVNQETQYF,TGTGCCAGCAGCTTAGTTGTAAATCAAGAGACCCAGTACTTC,TRBJ2-5,.,.,TRBV27
CASSFKGARNEQFF,TGCGCCAGCAGCTTCAAGGGGGCTAGGAATGAGCAGTTCTTC,TRBJ2-1,TRBD1,.,TRBV5-1
CASRRTGTDTQYF,TGTGCCAGCAGGCGCACAGGCACAGATACGCAGTATTTT,TRBJ2-3,.,.,TRBV5-8
CASTRLGSGGYEQYF,TGTGCCAGTACCAGACTGGGCTCGGGAGGCTACGAGCAGTACTTC,TRBJ2-7,TRBD2,.,TRBV28
CASVRSGPSYEQYF,TGTGCCAGCGTCCGTAGCGGGCCCTCCTACGAGCAGTACTTC,TRBJ2-7,TRBD2,few,TRBV28
CASSLVGTGRTYNEQFF,TGTGCCAGCAGCTTAGTGGGGACAGGGAGGACCTACAATGAGCAGTTCTTC,TRBJ2-1,TRBD1,.,TRBV11-2
CASSQETGNSQPQHF,TGCGCCAGCAGCCAAGAGACAGGGAATAGTCAGCCCCAGCATTTT,TRBJ1-5,TRBD1,.,TRBV4-1
CASSRTDYGYTF,TGTGCCAGCAGCCGTACAGACTATGGCTACACCTTC,TRBJ1-2,.,.,TRBV5-6
CASLSTLPPYEQYF,TGTGCCAGCCTCTCGACATTGCCCCCCTACGAGCAGTACTTC,TRBJ2-7,.,.,TRBV6-5
CASRLEEGSGNTIYF,TGTGCCAGCAGACTGGAGGAGGGATCTGGAAACACCATATATTTT,TRBJ1-3,.,.,TRBV2
CASSSQTSTDTQYF,TGTGCCAGCAGCTCCCAAACTAGCACAGATACGCAGTATTTT,TRBJ2-3,.,.,TRBV11-3
CASSLPTNNEQFF,TGTGCCAGCAGCTTACCCACTAACAATGAGCAGTTCTTC,TRBJ2-1,.,.,TRBV7-2
CSGIQGGAYNEQFF,TGCAGCGGAATCCAGGGAGGGGCCTACAATGAGCAGTTCTTC,TRBJ2-1,TRBD2,.,TRBV29-1